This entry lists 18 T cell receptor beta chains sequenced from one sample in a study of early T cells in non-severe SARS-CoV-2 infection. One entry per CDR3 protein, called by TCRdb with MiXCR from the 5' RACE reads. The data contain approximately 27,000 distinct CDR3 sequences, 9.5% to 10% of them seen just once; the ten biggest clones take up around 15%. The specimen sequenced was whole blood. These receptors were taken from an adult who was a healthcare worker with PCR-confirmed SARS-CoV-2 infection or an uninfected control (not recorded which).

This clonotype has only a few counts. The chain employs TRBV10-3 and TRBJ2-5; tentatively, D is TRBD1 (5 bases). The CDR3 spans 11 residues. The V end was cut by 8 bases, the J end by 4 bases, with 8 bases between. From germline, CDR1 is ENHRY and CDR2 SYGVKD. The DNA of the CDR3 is TGTGCCATCTCGCAGGGAGAGACCCAGTACTTC. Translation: CAISQGETQYF.

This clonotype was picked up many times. The CDR3 here is CASSTGPRPSTDTQYF. As DNA, the CDR3 is TGTGCCAGCAGTACTGGCCCGCGTCCTAGCACAGATACGCAGTATTTT. The V call is TRBV6-5, the J call TRBJ2-3; D is unresolved. V gave up 5 bases and J gave up 0 bases, with 15 bases separating them. This CDR3 region has 16 residues. The germline V gene has CDR1 MNHEY and CDR2 SVGAGI.

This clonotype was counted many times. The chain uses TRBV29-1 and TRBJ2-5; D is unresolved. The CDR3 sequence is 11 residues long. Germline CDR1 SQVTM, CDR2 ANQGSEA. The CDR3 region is CGSQVQETQYF. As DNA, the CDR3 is TGCGGTTCCCAGGTCCAAGAGACCCAGTACTTC. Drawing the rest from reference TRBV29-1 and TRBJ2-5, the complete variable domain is SAVISQKPSRDICQRGTSLTIQCQVDSQVTMMFWYRQQPGQSLTLIATANQGSEATYESGFVIDKFPISRPNLTFSTLTVSNMSPEDSSIYLCGSQVQETQYFGPGTRLLVL.

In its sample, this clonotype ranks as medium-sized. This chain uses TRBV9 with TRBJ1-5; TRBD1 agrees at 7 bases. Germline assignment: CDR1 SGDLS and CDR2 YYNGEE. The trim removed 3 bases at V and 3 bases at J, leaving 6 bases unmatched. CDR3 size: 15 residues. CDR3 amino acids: CASSAGGTDNQPQHF. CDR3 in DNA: TGTGCCAGCAGCGCGGGGGGGACAGACAATCAGCCCCAGCATTTT.

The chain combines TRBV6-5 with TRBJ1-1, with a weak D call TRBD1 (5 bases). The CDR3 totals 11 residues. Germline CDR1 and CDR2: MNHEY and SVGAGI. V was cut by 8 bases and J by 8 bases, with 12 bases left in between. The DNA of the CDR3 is TGTGCCAGCCGCCGGGGCGGAGAAGCTTTCTTT. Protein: CASRRGGEAFF.

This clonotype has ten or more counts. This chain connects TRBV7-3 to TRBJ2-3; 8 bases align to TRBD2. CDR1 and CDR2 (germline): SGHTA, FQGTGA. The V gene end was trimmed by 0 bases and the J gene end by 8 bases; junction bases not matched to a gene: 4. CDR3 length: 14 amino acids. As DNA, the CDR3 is TGTGCCAGCAGCTTAACACCGGGACTAGTTACGCAGTATTTT. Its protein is CASSLTPGLVTQYF.

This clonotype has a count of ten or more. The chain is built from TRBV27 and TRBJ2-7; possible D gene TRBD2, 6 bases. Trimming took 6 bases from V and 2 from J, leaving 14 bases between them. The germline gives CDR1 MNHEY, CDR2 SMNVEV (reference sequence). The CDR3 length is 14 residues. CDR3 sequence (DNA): TGTGCCAGCAGCCTCCGGAGGGTCGCCTACGAGCAGTACTTC. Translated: CASSLRRVAYEQYF.

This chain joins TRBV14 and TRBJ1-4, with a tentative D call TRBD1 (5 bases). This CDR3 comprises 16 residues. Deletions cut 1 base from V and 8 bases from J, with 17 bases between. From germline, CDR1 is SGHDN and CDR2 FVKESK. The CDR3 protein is CASSQVGLTVGEKLFF. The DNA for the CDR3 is TGTGCCAGCAGCCAAGTTGGCCTGACAGTTGGGGAAAAACTGTTTTTT.

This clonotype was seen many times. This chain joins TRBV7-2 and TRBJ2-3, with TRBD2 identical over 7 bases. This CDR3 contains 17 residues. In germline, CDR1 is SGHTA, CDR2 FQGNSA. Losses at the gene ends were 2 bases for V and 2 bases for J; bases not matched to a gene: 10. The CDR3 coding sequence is TGTGCCAGCAGCTTAAGGCTAAAGCGGGGACCCACAGATACGCAGTATTTT. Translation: CASSLRLKRGPTDTQYF. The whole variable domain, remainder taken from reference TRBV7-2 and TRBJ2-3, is GAGVSQSPSNKVTEKGKDVELRCDPISGHTALYWYRQSLGQGLEFLIYFQGNSAPDKSGLPSDRFSAERTGGSVSTLTIQRTQQEDSAVYLCASSLRLKRGPTDTQYFGPGTRLTVL.

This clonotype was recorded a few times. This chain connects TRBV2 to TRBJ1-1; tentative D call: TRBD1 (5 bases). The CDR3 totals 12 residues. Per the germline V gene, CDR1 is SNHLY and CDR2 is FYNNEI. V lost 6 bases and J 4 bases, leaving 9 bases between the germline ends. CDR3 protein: CASRYRLTEAFF. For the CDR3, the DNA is TGTGCCAGCAGATACAGGCTCACTGAAGCTTTCTTT.

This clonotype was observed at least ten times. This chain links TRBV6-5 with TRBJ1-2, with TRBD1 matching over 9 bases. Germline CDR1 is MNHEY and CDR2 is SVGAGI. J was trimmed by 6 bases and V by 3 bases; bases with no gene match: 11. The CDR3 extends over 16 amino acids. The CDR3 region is CASSYFGTGQSHGYTF. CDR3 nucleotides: TGTGCCAGCAGTTATTTTGGGACAGGGCAATCTCATGGCTACACCTTC.

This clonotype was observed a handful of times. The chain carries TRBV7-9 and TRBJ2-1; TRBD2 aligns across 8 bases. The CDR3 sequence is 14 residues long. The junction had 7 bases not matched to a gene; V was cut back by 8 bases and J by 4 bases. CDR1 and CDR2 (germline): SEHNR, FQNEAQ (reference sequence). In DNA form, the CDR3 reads TGTGCCAGCGGCCCCGGGGGGGGGTACAATGAGCAGTTCTTC. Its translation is CASGPGGGYNEQFF. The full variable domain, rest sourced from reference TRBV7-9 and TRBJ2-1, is DTGVSQNPRHKITKRGQNVTFRCDPISEHNRLYWYRQTLGQGPEFLTYFQNEAQLEKSRLLSDRFSAERPKGSFSTLEIQRTEQGDSAMYLCASGPGGGYNEQFFGPGTRLTVL.

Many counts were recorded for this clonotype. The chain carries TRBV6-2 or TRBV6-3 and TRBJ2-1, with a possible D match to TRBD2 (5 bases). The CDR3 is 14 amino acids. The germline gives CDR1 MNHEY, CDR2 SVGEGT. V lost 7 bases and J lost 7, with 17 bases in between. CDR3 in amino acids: CASKAGGPRNEQFF. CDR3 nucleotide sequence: TGTGCCAGCAAGGCCGGCGGGCCTCGTAATGAGCAGTTCTTC.

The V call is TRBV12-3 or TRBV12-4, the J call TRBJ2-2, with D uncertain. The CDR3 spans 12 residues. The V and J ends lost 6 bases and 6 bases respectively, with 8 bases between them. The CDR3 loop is CASSHPPGELFF. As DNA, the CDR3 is TGTGCCAGCAGCCACCCCCCCGGGGAGCTGTTTTTT.

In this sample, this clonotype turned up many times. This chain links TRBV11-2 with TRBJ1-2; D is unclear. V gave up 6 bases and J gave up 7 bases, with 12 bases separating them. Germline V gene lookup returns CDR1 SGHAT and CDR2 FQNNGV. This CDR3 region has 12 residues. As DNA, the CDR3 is TGTGCCAGCAGTTATTGGGTGGGTGGCTACACCTTC. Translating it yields CASSYWVGGYTF.

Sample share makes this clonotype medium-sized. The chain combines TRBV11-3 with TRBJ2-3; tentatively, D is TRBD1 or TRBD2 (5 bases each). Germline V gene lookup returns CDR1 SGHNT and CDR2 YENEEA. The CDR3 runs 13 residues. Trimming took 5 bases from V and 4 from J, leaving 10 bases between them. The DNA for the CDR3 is TGTGCCAGCAGCGGGGGATTTGCAGATACGCAGTATTTT. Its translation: CASSGGFADTQYF.

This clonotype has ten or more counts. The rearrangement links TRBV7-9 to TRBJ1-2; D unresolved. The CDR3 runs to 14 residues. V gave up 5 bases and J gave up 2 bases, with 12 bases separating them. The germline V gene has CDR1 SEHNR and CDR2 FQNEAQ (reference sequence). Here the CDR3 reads CASSLQGQNYGYTF. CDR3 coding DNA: TGTGCCAGCAGCCTCCAAGGCCAGAACTATGGCTACACCTTC.

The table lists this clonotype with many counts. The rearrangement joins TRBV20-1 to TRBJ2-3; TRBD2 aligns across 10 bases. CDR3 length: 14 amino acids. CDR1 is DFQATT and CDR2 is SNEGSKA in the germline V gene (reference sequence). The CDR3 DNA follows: TGCAGCATTATAGCGGGGGGCCTCACAGATACGCAGTATTTT. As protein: CSIIAGGLTDTQYF.